The next 3 T cell receptor beta chains were all read from a single sample in a study of blood T cell repertoires in COVID-19. Profiled with immunoSEQ multiplex PCR; TCRdb holds only in-frame clones, not every one. The profile shows 300,000 to 400,000 clones, around 82% of them singletons. The sample was peripheral blood. Receptors originate from a man aged 25 to 45 with active or convalescent COVID-19.

This chain connects TRBV5-4 to TRBJ1-1; D remains ambiguous. The germline CDR1 and CDR2 sequences are SGHNT and YYREEE (reference sequence). CDR3 length: 11 amino acids. V was clipped by 3 bases and J by 5 bases, with 5 bases between them. The CDR3 DNA reads TGTGCCAGCAGCTCACTGACTGAAGCTTTCTTT. It is translated as CASSSLTEAFF.

The chain employs TRBV11-2 and TRBJ2-7; TRBD2 is a possible D gene (7 bases). Trimming took off 3 bases at V and 4 bases at J, with 22 bases between the two ends. The CDR3 extends over 17 amino acids. In germline, CDR1 is SGHAT, CDR2 FQNNGV. CDR3 coding DNA: TGTGCCAGCAGCTTCTCGACATATTGGGGGGGGCCGTACGAGCAGTACTTC. Translating gives CASSFSTYWGGPYEQYF.

This chain joins TRBV9 and TRBJ2-7; no clear D gene. The CDR3 contains 13 residues. V was shortened by 0 bases and J by 6 bases, with 10 bases between the two germline ends. In germline, CDR1 is SGDLS, CDR2 YYNGEE. The CDR3 sequence is CASSVAGSSEQYF. In DNA, the CDR3 is TGTGCCAGCAGCGTAGCGGGTTCATCCGAGCAGTACTTC. The full variable domain, in which reference TRBV9 and TRBJ2-7 provide the parts outside the CDR3, is DSGVTQTPKHLITATGQRVTLRCSPRSGDLSVYWYQQSLDQGLQFLIQYYNGEERAKGNILERFSAQQFPDLHSELNLSSLELGDSALYFCASSVAGSSEQYFGPGTRLTVT.